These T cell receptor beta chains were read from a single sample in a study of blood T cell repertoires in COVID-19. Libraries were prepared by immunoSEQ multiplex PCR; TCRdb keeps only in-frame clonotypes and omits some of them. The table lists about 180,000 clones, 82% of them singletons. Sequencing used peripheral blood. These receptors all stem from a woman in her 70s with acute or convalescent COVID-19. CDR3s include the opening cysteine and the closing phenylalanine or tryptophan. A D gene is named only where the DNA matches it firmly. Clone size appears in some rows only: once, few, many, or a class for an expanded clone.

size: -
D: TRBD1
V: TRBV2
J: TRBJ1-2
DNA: TGTGCCAGCAGTGAGGGGACAGATGGCTACACCTTC
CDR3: CASSEGTDGYTF

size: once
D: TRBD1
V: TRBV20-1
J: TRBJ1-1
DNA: TGCAGTGCTAGACCAGGGGGCGCGACTTTCTTT
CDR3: CSARPGGATFF

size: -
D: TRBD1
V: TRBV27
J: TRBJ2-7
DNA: TGTGCCAGCAGTTCTAGGACAGGGGGCCCCTCCTACGAGCAGTACTTC
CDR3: CASSSRTGGPSYEQYF

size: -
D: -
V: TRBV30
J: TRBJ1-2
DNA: TGTGCCTCTCGGCGAGCGTATGGCTACACCTTC
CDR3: CASRRAYGYTF

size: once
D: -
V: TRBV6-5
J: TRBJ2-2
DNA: TGTGCCAGCAAGAGAACCCAGGGATCCACCGGGGAGCTGTTTTTT
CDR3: CASKRTQGSTGELFF

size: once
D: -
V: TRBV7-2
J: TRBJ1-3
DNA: TGTGCCAGCAGCTCTTATGGAAACACCATATATTTT
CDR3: CASSSYGNTIYF

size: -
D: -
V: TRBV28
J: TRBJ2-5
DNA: TGTGCCAGCAGTTTTAGGGGTGATGAAGGGACCCAGTACTTC
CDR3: CASSFRGDEGTQYF

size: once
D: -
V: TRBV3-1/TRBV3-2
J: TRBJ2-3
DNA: TGTGCCAGCAGCCAAGCAGGCACAGATACGCAGTATTTT
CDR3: CASSQAGTDTQYF

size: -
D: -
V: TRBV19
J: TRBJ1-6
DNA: TGTGCCAGTGGGCCCTCGGTTCGATCACCCCTCCACTTT
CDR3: CASGPSVRSPLHF

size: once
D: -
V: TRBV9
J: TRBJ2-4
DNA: TGTGCCAGCAGCGAGGAGGCCAAAAACATTCAGTACTTC
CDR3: CASSEEAKNIQYF

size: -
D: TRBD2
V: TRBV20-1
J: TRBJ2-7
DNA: TGCAGTGCTAGTAGCGCGGGAGTGTACGAGCAGTACTTC
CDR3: CSASSAGVYEQYF

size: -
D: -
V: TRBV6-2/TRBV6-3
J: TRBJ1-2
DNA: TGTGCCAGCAGTCCGCCTCACAACCCCTATGGCTACACCTTC
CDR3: CASSPPHNPYGYTF

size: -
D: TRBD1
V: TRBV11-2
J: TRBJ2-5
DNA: TGTGCCAGCAGCTTAGGCCAGGGGGATGAGACCCAGTACTTC
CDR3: CASSLGQGDETQYF

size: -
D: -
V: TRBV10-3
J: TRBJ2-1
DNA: TGTGCCACCTCAGCCTACAATGAGCAGTTCTTC
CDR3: CATSAYNEQFF

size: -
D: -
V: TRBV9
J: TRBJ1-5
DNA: TGTGCCAGCAGCGTAGGTTATAGCAATCAGCCCCAGCATTTT
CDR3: CASSVGYSNQPQHF

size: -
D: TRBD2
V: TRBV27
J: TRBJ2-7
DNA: TGTGCCAGCAGTCCGCAGACTAGCGGGAGAGTTTACGAGCAGTACTTC
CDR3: CASSPQTSGRVYEQYF

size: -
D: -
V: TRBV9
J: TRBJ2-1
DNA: TGTGCCAGCAGCCCCCTTCTGGCATTCTCCTACAATGAGCAGTTCTTC
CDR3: CASSPLLAFSYNEQFF

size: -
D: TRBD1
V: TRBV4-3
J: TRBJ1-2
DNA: TGCGCCAGCAGCCTCCGGGACAGGCAACCCGAGGGCGGCTACACCTTC
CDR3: CASSLRDRQPEGGYTF

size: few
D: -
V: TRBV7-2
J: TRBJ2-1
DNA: TGTGCCAGCAGTTTTTCGAGGGACAATGAGCAGTTCTTC
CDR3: CASSFSRDNEQFF

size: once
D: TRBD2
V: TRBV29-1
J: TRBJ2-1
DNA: TGCAGCGTGCGGGAGCCCTACAATGAGCAGTTCTTC
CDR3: CSVREPYNEQFF

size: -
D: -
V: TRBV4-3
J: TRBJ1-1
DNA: TGCGCCAGCAGCCAGGACAAGACAGCAAAGAACACTGAAGCTTTCTTT
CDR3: CASSQDKTAKNTEAFF

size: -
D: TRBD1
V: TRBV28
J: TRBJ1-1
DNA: TGTGCCAGCAATCACAGGGGACGGGACACTGAAGCTTTCTTT
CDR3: CASNHRGRDTEAFF

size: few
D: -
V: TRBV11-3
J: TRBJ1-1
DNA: TGTGCCAGCAGCTTCGGGGGGGACACTGAAGCTTTCTTT
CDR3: CASSFGGDTEAFF

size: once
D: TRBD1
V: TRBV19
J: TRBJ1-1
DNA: TGTGCCAGTAGTATAGACGGGACAGGGATAGCCACTGAAGCTTTCTTT
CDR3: CASSIDGTGIATEAFF

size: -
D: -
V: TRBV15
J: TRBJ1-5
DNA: TGTGCCACCAGCAGAGATGCCCCAGGAGGTTTTCAGCCCCAGCATTTT
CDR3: CATSRDAPGGFQPQHF

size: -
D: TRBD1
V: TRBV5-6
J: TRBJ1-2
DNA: TGTGCCAGCAGCCTGGACAGGGGGGATGGCTACACCTTC
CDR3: CASSLDRGDGYTF

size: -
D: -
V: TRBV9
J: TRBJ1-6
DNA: TGTGCCAGCAGCCAATCCGGGGTCTCACCCCTCCACTTT
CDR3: CASSQSGVSPLHF

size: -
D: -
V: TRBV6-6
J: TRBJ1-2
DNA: TGTGCCAGCAGTTACTCAGGGGACTATGGCTACACCTTC
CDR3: CASSYSGDYGYTF

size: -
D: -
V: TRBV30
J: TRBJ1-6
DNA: TGTGCCTGGAGTGTAGGGGACTATTCACCCCTCCACTTT
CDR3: CAWSVGDYSPLHF

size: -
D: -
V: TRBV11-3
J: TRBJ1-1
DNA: TGTGCCAGCAGCGGAGGTGGAAACACTGAAGCTTTCTTT
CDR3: CASSGGGNTEAFF

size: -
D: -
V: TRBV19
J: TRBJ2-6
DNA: TGTGCCAGTAGTATACAGGGTTCCTCTGGGGCCAACGTCCTGACTTTC
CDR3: CASSIQGSSGANVLTF

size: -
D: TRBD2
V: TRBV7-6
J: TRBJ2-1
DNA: TGTGCCAGCAGCATTACCGGGACTAATAACAATGAGCAGTTCTTC
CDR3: CASSITGTNNNEQFF

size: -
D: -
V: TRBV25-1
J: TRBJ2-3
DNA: TGTGCCAGCAGTGATAAACAGAGAAAGGATACGCAGTATTTT
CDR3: CASSDKQRKDTQYF

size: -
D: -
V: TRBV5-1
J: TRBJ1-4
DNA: TGCGCCAGCAGCCTGGGCCAAGGCGAGGGTGAAAAACTGTTTTTT
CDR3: CASSLGQGEGEKLFF

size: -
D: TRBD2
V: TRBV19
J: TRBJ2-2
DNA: TGTGCCAGTAGTAGCGGGCTAGCGGGTTTAATCGGGGAGCTGTTTTTT
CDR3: CASSSGLAGLIGELFF